The clone carrying this T cell receptor (beta chain) has ten or more counts. What it recognizes is unknown. These data come from a study of T cells in Graves' hyperthyroidism and ophthalmopathy. Patients having uncontrolled infection, another autoimmune disease, pregnancy or lactation were not included. V was trimmed by 6 bases and J by 2 bases, leaving 14 bases between them. CDR3 size: 15 residues. Germline-derived CDR1 and CDR2 are MDHEN and SYDVKM. Study conclusions and caveats: Classification by a 13 V-J model distinguished ophthalmopathy from stable hyperthyroidism. Blood shared most expanded thyroid clonotypes above 0.001.

RNA transcripts gave rise to amplified TCR beta CDR3 regions. A first-round RT-PCR of the TCR CDR3 used the HTBI primer set. From the multiplex PCR reads, TCRdb called clonotypes with MiXCR, one entry per CDR3 protein. The table records approximately 600,000 distinct CDR3 sequences, 14% to 15% of them present only once. The sequenced sample was blood. This clonotype was obtained from a woman between 40 and 55 years old with Graves' ophthalmopathy. The rearrangement links TRBV28 to TRBJ2-4; tentatively, D is TRBD2 (5 bases). The CDR3 sequence: CASSPGLGPKNIQYF. The CDR3 DNA reads TGTGCCAGCAGCCCTGGACTTGGTCCCAAAAACATTCAGTACTTC.